This T cell receptor beta chain was captured in a study of vaccination and CD4 T cells after COVID-19. Turning to the study itself: A median of 72 days (range 14 to 241) separated dose two from the taking of post-vaccine samples.

TCRdb re-derived calls from the PCR reads in MiXCR, one entry per CDR3 protein. The sample records some 20,000 distinct CDR3 sequences, about 60% being singletons. Germline lookup yields CDR1 MDHEN and CDR2 SYDVKM. Trimming removed 2 bases at V and 6 bases at J, with 5 bases between. The CDR3 loop spans 12 amino acids. The chain joins TRBV28 to TRBJ1-5, with D unresolved. The origin of this receptor is a human donor who had recovered from COVID-19. Sample: CD4+ T cells from blood, taken before SARS-CoV-2 vaccination. The CDR3 DNA sequence: TGTGCCAGCAGTTTAAACGGTCAGCCCCAGCATTTT. Translated: CASSLNGQPQHF.